One sample yielded the 30 T cell receptor beta chains listed below, sequenced in a study of neurological immune-mediated disorders. MiXCR was run by TCRdb on the 5' RACE reads, yielding one entry per CDR3 protein. Of fewer than 85,000 distinct CDR3 sequences listed, roughly 4.8% are singletons. Sample: PBMCs. The receptor source for this set is a woman aged 70-85 years with multiple sclerosis.

This chain links TRBV5-6 with TRBJ2-5; D is possibly TRBD2 (6 bases). Germline assignment: CDR1 SGHDT and CDR2 YYEEEE. The V end lost 1 base, the J end lost 7 bases, and 20 bases lay between the germline ends. The CDR3 spans 16 residues. The CDR3 bases are TGTGCCAGCAGCTTGTTAGACAGTACGCTCGGGGGGACCCAGTACTTC. It encodes CASSLLDSTLGGTQYF.

In this sample, this clonotype turned up many times. The V call is TRBV7-9, the J call TRBJ1-2, with TRBD1 matching over 8 bases. J was trimmed by 5 bases and V by 5 bases; bases with no gene match: 4. Germline CDR1 and CDR2: SEHNR and FQNEAQ (reference sequence). The CDR3 has 13 amino acids. The DNA of the CDR3 is TGTGCCAGCAGCAGACGACAGGGGTATGGCTACACCTTC. Translating it yields CASSRRQGYGYTF.

In this sample, this clonotype turned up many times. The chain joins TRBV12-3 or TRBV12-4 to TRBJ1-5; D uncertain. The CDR3 loop spans 13 amino acids. Trimming shortened V by 6 bases and J by 6 bases, and 12 bases separated the two germline ends. The CDR3 is CASSPGGLQPQHF. Here the CDR3 DNA reads TGTGCCAGCAGCCCTGGAGGTCTTCAGCCCCAGCATTTT.

This clonotype was counted at least ten times. V gene TRBV27 combines with J gene TRBJ2-4, with TRBD2 matching 9 bases. The J segment lost 0 bases and the V segment lost 5 bases, leaving 11 bases of the junction unmatched. Germline values: CDR1 MNHEY, CDR2 SMNVEV (reference sequence). The CDR3 totals 18 residues. The CDR3 region is CASSHGPREGLAKNIQYF. The CDR3 coding sequence is TGTGCCAGCAGTCACGGACCGCGGGAGGGATTAGCCAAAAACATTCAGTACTTC.

This clonotype was seen at least ten times. The chain couples TRBV3-1 to TRBJ2-3; D unresolved. The germline V and J ends were trimmed by 4 bases and 5 bases, with 13 bases remaining between them. The CDR3 length is 14 residues. CDR1 LGHDT and CDR2 YNNKEL come from the germline V gene (reference sequence). This chain's CDR3 is CASSLWSTRDTQYF. CDR3 in DNA: TGTGCCAGCAGCCTTTGGTCCACACGAGATACGCAGTATTTT.

The table lists this clonotype with a few counts. The chain carries TRBV4-3 and TRBJ2-7; D gene ambiguous. From germline, CDR1 is LGHNA and CDR2 YSLEER. The V and J ends lost 0 bases and 0 bases respectively, with 3 bases between them. This CDR3 is built from 13 residues. The CDR3 nucleotides are TGCGCCAGCAGCCAAGATGCCTCCTACGAGCAGTACTTC. Encoded protein: CASSQDASYEQYF.

The chain joins TRBV20-1 to TRBJ2-3; either TRBD1 or TRBD2 may supply D (5 bases each). CDR1 and CDR2 (germline): DFQATT, SNEGSKA (reference sequence). The CDR3 length is 14 residues. V gave up 5 bases and J gave up 0 bases, with 12 bases separating them. The CDR3 here is CSAGDPRSTDTQYF. CDR3 DNA: TGCAGTGCTGGGGACCCCCGAAGCACAGATACGCAGTATTTT.

This clonotype was detected many times. The chain couples TRBV20-1 to TRBJ2-5; 8 bases match TRBD2. The CDR3 runs to 15 residues. Looked up from germline, CDR1 is DFQATT and CDR2 is SNEGSKA (reference sequence). V shed 5 bases, J shed 2 bases, and the junction held 10 bases outside the gene matches. The CDR3 DNA is TGCAGTGCTCCACTTAGCGGGATACGTCAAGAGACCCAGTACTTC. This translates into CSAPLSGIRQETQYF.

This chain joins TRBV6-5 and TRBJ2-2, with 12 nucleotides matching TRBD2. Germline CDR1 is MNHEY and CDR2 is SVGAGI. The CDR3 length is 20 residues. Trimming at V came to 2 bases and at J to 1 base, leaving 11 bases not matched to a gene. The CDR3 DNA follows: TGTGCCAGCAGTTACGGTGGGCTAGCGGGAGGGCCGGGGAACACCGGGGAGCTGTTTTTT. Its translation: CASSYGGLAGGPGNTGELFF.

This clonotype was counted ten times or more. CDR3 DNA: TGTGCCAGCAGCGTATCCCGGACAGGGCTCTCTGGGGCCAACGTCCTGACTTTC. Its protein product is CASSVSRTGLSGANVLTF. The J gene is TRBJ2-6, the V gene TRBV9, with TRBD1 identical over 8 bases. V trimming: 1 base; J trimming: 0 bases; junction bases outside the gene matches: 6. The CDR3 runs to 18 residues. Germline values: CDR1 SGDLS, CDR2 YYNGEE.

This clonotype was recorded a few times. V and J are TRBV20-1 and TRBJ2-7; TRBD1 matches at 11 bases. The CDR3 is 13 amino acids. The junction had 5 bases not matched to a gene; V was cut back by 4 bases and J by 6 bases. CDR1 and CDR2 (germline): DFQATT, SNEGSKA (reference sequence). The CDR3 here is CSAMTGTGGEQYF. The CDR3 DNA reads as TGCAGTGCTATGACCGGGACAGGGGGCGAGCAGTACTTC.

This clonotype was found many times. This sequence joins TRBV7-8 and TRBJ1-1, with TRBD1 as a possible D gene (5 bases). Germline V lookup: CDR1 SGHVS, CDR2 FQNEAQ. Trimming removed 5 bases at V and 10 bases at J, with 20 bases between. The CDR3 has 14 amino acids. CDR3 loop: CASSGGNDPQGAFF. The CDR3 DNA reads TGTGCCAGCAGCGGGGGGAACGATCCTCAGGGAGCTTTCTTT.

This clonotype came up many times. V usage is TRBV7-2 and J usage is TRBJ1-1, with TRBD1 matching over 8 bases. This CDR3 has 15 amino acids. Germline values: CDR1 SGHTA, CDR2 FQGNSA. Trimming at V came to 8 bases and at J to 2 bases, leaving 10 bases not matched to a gene. CDR3 sequence: CASLTDRGLNTEAFF. CDR3 DNA sequence: TGTGCCAGCCTTACAGACAGGGGCCTAAACACTGAAGCTTTCTTT.

This clonotype was observed many times. This sequence joins TRBV15 and TRBJ1-5, with D perhaps TRBD1 (5 bases). Germline values: CDR1 LNHNV, CDR2 YYDKDF (reference sequence). V lost 1 base to trimming and J lost 2 bases, with 12 bases between them. The CDR3 is 16 residues long. The CDR3: CATSRGGRGRNQPQHF. In DNA form, the CDR3 reads TGTGCCACCAGCAGAGGGGGAAGGGGTCGCAATCAGCCCCAGCATTTT.

This clonotype showed up many times. The V gene is TRBV7-2, the J gene TRBJ2-7, with D possibly being TRBD1 or TRBD2 (6 bases each). This CDR3 has 15 residues. CDR1 and CDR2 from the germline V gene are SGHTA and FQGNSA. Trimming removed 7 bases from V and 1 base from J, with 17 bases in between. The CDR3 loop is CASTLGGSGSYEQYF. The CDR3 nucleotides are TGTGCCAGCACCCTAGGGGGTAGCGGTTCCTACGAGCAGTACTTC.

In its sample, this clonotype was seen many times. The gene calls are TRBV5-5 and TRBJ2-7, with TRBD1 matching 9 bases. The germline V gene encodes CDR1 SGHKS and CDR2 YYEKEE (reference sequence). CDR3 length: 15 amino acids. After removal of 4 bases from V and 2 bases from J, the junction contained 7 bases not matched to a gene. The CDR3 protein is CASSLGTGSTYEQYF. The DNA of the CDR3 is TGTGCCAGCAGCCTTGGGACAGGGAGCACCTACGAGCAGTACTTC.

This clonotype was observed a handful of times. This chain uses TRBV3-1 with TRBJ1-1; D gene uncertain. With 2 bases removed from V and 6 bases from J, the gap between germline ends came to 13 bases. Per germline, CDR1 LGHDT and CDR2 YNNKEL (reference sequence). The CDR3 is made up of 14 amino acids. The CDR3 nucleotides read TGTGCCAGCAGCCAAAACGGTGGGAGTGCTGAAGCTTTCTTT. Translated: CASSQNGGSAEAFF.

This clonotype came up many times. This chain connects TRBV20-1 to TRBJ2-7, with D unresolved. CDR1 and CDR2 (germline): DFQATT, SNEGSKA (reference sequence). This CDR3 has 11 residues. This CDR3 reads CSLSDSYEQYF. CDR3 sequence (DNA): TGCAGCCTAAGCGATTCCTACGAGCAGTACTTC.

The rearrangement joins TRBV7-2 to TRBJ2-2; D is unclear. The length of the CDR3 is 15 residues. Trimming removed 0 bases from V and 4 bases from J, with 9 bases in between. CDR1 and CDR2 from the germline V gene are SGHTA and FQGNSA. The CDR3 DNA follows: TGTGCCAGCAGCTTAGCGGCAGTATCCACCGGGGAGCTGTTTTTT. Amino acids: CASSLAAVSTGELFF.

This clonotype was counted ten times or more. At one end, the junction sequence differs from germline, possibly due to a read error. The V and J genes are TRBV29-1 and TRBJ1-2; D uncertain. This CDR3 has 9 amino acids. Germline CDR1 and CDR2: SQVTM and ANQGSEA. The CDR3 reads CRVDGDYTF. CDR3 sequence (DNA): TGCAGAGTTGATGGGGACTACACCTTC.

The chain carries TRBV7-2 and TRBJ2-1; D is perhaps TRBD2 (6 bases). The germline CDR1 and CDR2 sequences are SGHTA and FQGNSA. The CDR3 has 13 amino acids. V dropped 8 bases and J dropped 5 bases, with 13 bases sitting between them. The CDR3 DNA sequence: TGTGCCAGCGCCCCCGGGACTCACAATGAGCAGTTCTTC. Translation gives CASAPGTHNEQFF.

This clonotype was seen at least ten times. The rearrangement links TRBV12-3 or TRBV12-4 to TRBJ1-2, with a tentative D call TRBD1 (5 bases). Trimming took off 6 bases at V and 4 bases at J, with 12 bases between the two ends. The CDR3 covers 13 residues. DNA for the CDR3: TGTGCCAGCAGCTCAGACAGCCCCTATGGCTACACCTTC. It codes for CASSSDSPYGYTF.

This clonotype was detected ten times or more. The chain links TRBV6-6 to TRBJ2-7; 7 nucleotides line up with TRBD2. There are 14 residues in the CDR3. Germline CDR1 reads MNHNY; CDR2 reads SVGAGI (reference sequence). Trimming removed 6 bases from V and 0 bases from J; junction bases left unmatched: 5. The CDR3 sequence: CASRWEGPSYEQYF. In DNA, the CDR3 is TGTGCCAGCAGATGGGAGGGGCCCTCCTACGAGCAGTACTTC.

In this sample, this clonotype turned up many times. This chain links TRBV28 with TRBJ1-4, with D possibly TRBD1 on 6 matching bases. This CDR3 spans 12 amino acids. Between the trimmed V and J ends, which lost 7 bases and 14 bases, there was a span of 17 bases. The germline V gene has CDR1 MDHEN and CDR2 SYDVKM. CDR3 protein: CASTRQAGWLFF. CDR3 coding DNA: TGTGCCAGCACTCGACAGGCGGGCTGGCTGTTTTTT.

This clonotype was detected ten times or more. CDR3 region: CASSFGQGPGYTF. In nucleotides, the CDR3 is TGTGCCAGCAGCTTCGGACAGGGCCCCGGCTACACCTTC. The gene calls are TRBV3-1 and TRBJ1-2; 8 nucleotides align to TRBD1. Trimming cost V 5 bases and J 8 bases; bases outside gene matches: 7. Germline assignment: CDR1 LGHDT and CDR2 YNNKEL (reference sequence). The CDR3 extends over 13 amino acids.

This clonotype was found many times. The V and J genes are TRBV5-5 and TRBJ2-3; maybe TRBD2 (5 bases). Germline CDR1 reads SGHKS; CDR2 reads YYEKEE (reference sequence). The CDR3 contains 15 residues. The V end lost 0 bases, the J end lost 3 bases, and 11 bases lay between the germline ends. CDR3 region: CASSLAGIRTDTQYF. CDR3 DNA sequence: TGTGCCAGCAGCTTGGCGGGGATCAGAACAGATACGCAGTATTTT.

The chain couples TRBV20-1 to TRBJ2-3; 12 nucleotides match TRBD2. The V gene's germline CDR1 is DFQATT and CDR2 SNEGSKA (reference sequence). V was clipped by 5 bases and J by 4 bases; unmatched bases: 4. The CDR3 consists of 14 residues. This CDR3 reads CSARTSGTADTQYF. The CDR3 DNA follows: TGCAGTGCTCGGACTAGCGGGACTGCAGATACGCAGTATTTT.

This clonotype was counted at least ten times. The CDR3 bases are TGTGCCAGCAGCCCCACAGTTACTAGTTGCTCCTACAATGAGCAGTTCTTC. Amino acid sequence: CASSPTVTSCSYNEQFF. This chain links TRBV3-1 with TRBJ2-1; TRBD2 might be the D (5 bases). CDR1 and CDR2 from the germline V gene are LGHDT and YNNKEL (reference sequence). This CDR3 spans 17 amino acids. Trimming left V 4 bases short and J 0 bases short, with 16 bases between.

This clonotype was seen many times. The V call is TRBV10-1, the J call TRBJ1-6; 9 bases map to TRBD1. V dropped 4 bases and J dropped 7; count of bases not matched to a gene: 2. CDR3 size: 14 residues. Per the germline V gene, CDR1 is WNHNN and CDR2 is SYGVQD (reference sequence). The CDR3 spells CASSAGQGNSPLHF. CDR3 bases: TGCGCCAGCAGTGCTGGACAGGGGAATTCACCCCTCCACTTT.

This clonotype was seen repeatedly, ten times or more. The J gene is TRBJ2-3, the V gene TRBV20-1; 9 bases fit TRBD2. The trim removed 6 bases at V and 1 base at J, leaving 8 bases unmatched. The CDR3 consists of 15 residues. Germline V gives CDR1 DFQATT, CDR2 SNEGSKA (reference sequence). In DNA form, the CDR3 reads TGCAGTGCACCTCTGACTAGCGGTCGCACAGATACGCAGTATTTT. Protein: CSAPLTSGRTDTQYF.